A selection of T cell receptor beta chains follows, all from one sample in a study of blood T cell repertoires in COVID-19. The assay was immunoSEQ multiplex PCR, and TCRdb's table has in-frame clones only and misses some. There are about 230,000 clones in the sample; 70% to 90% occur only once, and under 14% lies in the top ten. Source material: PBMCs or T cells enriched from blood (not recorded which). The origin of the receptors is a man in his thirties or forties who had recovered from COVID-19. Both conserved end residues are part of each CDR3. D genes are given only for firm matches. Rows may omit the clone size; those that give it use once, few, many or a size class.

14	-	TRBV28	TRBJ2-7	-	TGTGCCAGCAGTCCTTTGACGGGTACCTACGAGCAGTACTTC	CASSPLTGTYEQYF
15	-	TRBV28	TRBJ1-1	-	TGTGCCAGCAGTTTAATATCAGGGATGAACACTGAAGCTTTCTTT	CASSLISGMNTEAFF
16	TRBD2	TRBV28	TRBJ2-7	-	TGTGCCAGCAGTTTATCCAGTAGCGGGCCGACCTACGAGCAGTACTTC	CASSLSSSGPTYEQYF
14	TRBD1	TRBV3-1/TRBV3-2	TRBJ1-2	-	TGTGCCAGCAGCCAACCCACAGGGGCGGGAGGCTACACCTTC	CASSQPTGAGGYTF
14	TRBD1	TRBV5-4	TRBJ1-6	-	TGTGCCACCAAGTGGGACAGTGACAATTCACCCCTCCACTTT	CATKWDSDNSPLHF
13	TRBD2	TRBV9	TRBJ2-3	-	TGTGCCAGCAGCGCCAGACTAGCGGATACGCAGTATTTT	CASSARLADTQYF
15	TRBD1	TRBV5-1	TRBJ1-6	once	TGCGCCAGCAGCACCTCGACAGGGAGCGTTTCACCCCTCCACTTT	CASSTSTGSVSPLHF
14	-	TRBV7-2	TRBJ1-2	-	TGTGCCAGCAGCCCCTCTATTGGGGGCAGTGGCTACACCTTC	CASSPSIGGSGYTF
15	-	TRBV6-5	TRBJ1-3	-	TGTGCCAGCAGCGAGACTCTACGCTCTGGAAACACCATATATTTT	CASSETLRSGNTIYF
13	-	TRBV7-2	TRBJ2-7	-	TGTGCCAGCAGCTTATGGAGCCAGTACGAGCAGTACTTC	CASSLWSQYEQYF
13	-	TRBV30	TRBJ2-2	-	TGTGCCTGGAGTCCGACTAGGTCCGGGGAGCTGTTTTTT	CAWSPTRSGELFF
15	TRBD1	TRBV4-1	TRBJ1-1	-	TGCGCCAGCAGCCCACCGGGACAGGGGTCGACTGAAGCTTTCTTT	CASSPPGQGSTEAFF
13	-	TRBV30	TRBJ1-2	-	TGTGCCTGGGGGAACCAGATCCCAAATGGCTACACCTTC	CAWGNQIPNGYTF
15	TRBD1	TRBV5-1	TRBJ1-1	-	TGCGCCAGCAGCCCTGGACAGGGAATGGGCACTGAAGCTTTCTTT	CASSPGQGMGTEAFF
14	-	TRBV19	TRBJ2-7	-	TGTGCCAGTAGTATAGGCAGCGGAACCTACGAGCAGTACTTC	CASSIGSGTYEQYF
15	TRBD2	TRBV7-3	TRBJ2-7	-	TGTGCCAGCAGCCGGGGGGTCCCGGGATCCTACGAGCAGTACTTC	CASSRGVPGSYEQYF
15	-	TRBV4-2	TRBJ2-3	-	TGTGCCAGCAGCCAAGAACAGGGTCTGACAGATACGCAGTATTTT	CASSQEQGLTDTQYF
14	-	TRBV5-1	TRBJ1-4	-	TGCGCCAGCAGCTTACAGGGATCTAATGAAAAACTGTTTTTT	CASSLQGSNEKLFF
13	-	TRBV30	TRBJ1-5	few	TGTGCCTGGAGTACACAGGGTAGACAGCCCCAGCATTTT	CAWSTQGRQPQHF
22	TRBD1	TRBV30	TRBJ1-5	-	TGTGCCTGGAGTGTAACCGCACGGACAGGGTTCGGCTGGGAACATAGCAATCAGCCCCAGCATTTT	CAWSVTARTGFGWEHSNQPQHF
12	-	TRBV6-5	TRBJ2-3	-	TGTGGGGCTAGGGGAAGCACAGATACGCAGTATTTT	CGARGSTDTQYF
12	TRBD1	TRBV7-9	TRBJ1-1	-	TGTGCCAGCAGCGACAGGGTCTATACCGCTTTCTTT	CASSDRVYTAFF
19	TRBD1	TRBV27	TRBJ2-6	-	TGTGCCAGCAGTCCCCGGAGACAGGGGGTGGGAACGGGGGCCAACGTCCTGACTTTC	CASSPRRQGVGTGANVLTF
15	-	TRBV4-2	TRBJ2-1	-	TGTGCCAGCAGCCAAGAGGAGACAGCCCTCAATGAGCAGTTCTTC	CASSQEETALNEQFF
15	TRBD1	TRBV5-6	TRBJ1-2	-	TGTGCCAGCAGCATCACAAGAGACAGGGTGGGTGGCTACACCTTC	CASSITRDRVGGYTF
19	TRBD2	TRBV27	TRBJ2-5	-	TGTGCCAGCAGTGCCGCCCCCACTAGCGGGAAGTCGGACCAAGAGACCCAGTACTTC	CASSAAPTSGKSDQETQYF
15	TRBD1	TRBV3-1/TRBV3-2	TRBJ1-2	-	TGTGCCAGCAGCCACAGACAGGGGGCCCGCTATGGCTACACCTTC	CASSHRQGARYGYTF
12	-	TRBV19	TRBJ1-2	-	TGTGCCAGTAGAGGGATAGGGGATGGCTACACCTTC	CASRGIGDGYTF
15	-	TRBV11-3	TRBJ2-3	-	TGTGCCAGCAGCTTACGGGGGGCGCTCACAGATACGCAGTATTTT	CASSLRGALTDTQYF